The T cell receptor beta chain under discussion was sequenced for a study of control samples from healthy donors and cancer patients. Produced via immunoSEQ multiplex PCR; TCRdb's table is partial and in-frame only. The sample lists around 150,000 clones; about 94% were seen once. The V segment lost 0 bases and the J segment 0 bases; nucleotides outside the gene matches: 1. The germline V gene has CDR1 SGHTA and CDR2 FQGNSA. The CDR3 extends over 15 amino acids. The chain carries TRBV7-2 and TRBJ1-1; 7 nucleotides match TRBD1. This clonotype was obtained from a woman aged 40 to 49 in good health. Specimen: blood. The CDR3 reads CASSLAGQLNTEAFF. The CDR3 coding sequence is TGTGCCAGCAGCTTAGCGGGACAGTTGAACACTGAAGCTTTCTTT.